This TCR beta chain is from a study of blood T cell repertoires in COVID-19. Regarding this clone: One junction end does not reproduce the germline sequence, and a read error may be involved.

Method: immunoSEQ multiplex PCR; TCRdb's copy keeps in-frame clones and lacks some. The table has about 74,000 clones, approximately 76% seen once. The CDR3 has 16 residues. Looked up from germline, CDR1 is SNHLY and CDR2 is FYNNEI. The sample consisted of peripheral blood. The chain employs TRBV2 and TRBJ2-5; 9 bases are a match to TRBD2. The source of this sequence is a man between 65 and 80 years old with active or convalescent COVID-19. In nucleotides, the CDR3 is TGTGCCAGCAGTGAAGATAGCGGGGGCCTTCAAGGGACCCAGTACTTC. This gives the protein CASSEDSGGLQGTQYF.